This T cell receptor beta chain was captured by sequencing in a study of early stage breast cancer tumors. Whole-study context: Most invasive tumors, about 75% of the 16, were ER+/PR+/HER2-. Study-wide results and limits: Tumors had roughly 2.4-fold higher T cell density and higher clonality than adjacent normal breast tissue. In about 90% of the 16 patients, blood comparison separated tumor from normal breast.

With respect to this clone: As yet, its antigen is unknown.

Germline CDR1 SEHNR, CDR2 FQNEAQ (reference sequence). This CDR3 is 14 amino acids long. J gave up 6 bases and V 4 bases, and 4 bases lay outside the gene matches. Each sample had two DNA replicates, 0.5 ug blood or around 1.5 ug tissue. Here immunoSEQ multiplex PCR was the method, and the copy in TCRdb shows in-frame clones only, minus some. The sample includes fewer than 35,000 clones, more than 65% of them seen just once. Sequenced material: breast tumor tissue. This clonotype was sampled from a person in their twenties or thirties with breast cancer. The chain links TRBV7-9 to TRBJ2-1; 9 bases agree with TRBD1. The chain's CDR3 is CASSSGQGVNEQFF. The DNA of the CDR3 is TGTGCCAGCAGCTCGGGACAGGGCGTCAATGAGCAGTTCTTC.